Each of the 13 T cell receptor beta chains below was sequenced from the same sample in a study of CD8+CD57+ T cells in acquired aplastic anemia (dated by TCRdb to between 2017 and 2018). For sequencing, an Illumina HiSeq 2000 was employed. TCR beta VDJ combination and CDR3 sequence profiling used genomic DNA as the template. Using fastp at Q25 and MiXCR, TCRdb reprocessed the public reads and kept productive beta chains. Every entry covers one CDR3 protein and lists the most common genes and DNA from its rows. This sample holds under 250,000 distinct CDR3 sequences; almost 35% were observed only once. The ten biggest clones cover around 1.1% of the sample. Material: sorted CD4+, CD8+, or CD8+CD57+ T cells (not recorded which) from PBMCs. The receptors come from a human donor in good health, serving as a control.

In the case of this clonotype: No conserved phenylalanine or tryptophan is present at the end of the CDR3, so a read error is the likely explanation. The V and J genes are TRBV7-6 and TRBJ1-6; D not certain. The ends were cut back, 5 bases at V and 10 bases at J, with 9 bases in the middle. The CDR3 runs 12 residues. CDR1 is SGHVS and CDR2 is FNYEAQ in the germline V gene. Here the CDR3 DNA reads TGTGCCAGCAGCAACGACAACTCACCCCTCCACCTT. This sequence encodes CASSNDNSPLHL.

At least ten counts were recorded for this clonotype. The rearrangement uses TRBV5-1 and TRBJ1-2; D gene ambiguous. V was pared by 1 base and J by 6 bases, with 10 bases between. The CDR3 consists of 13 residues. Germline CDR1 reads SGHRS; CDR2 reads YFSETQ. In nucleotides, the CDR3 is TGCGCCAGCAGCTTGTCGTATGTGGATGGCTACACCTTC. It codes for CASSLSYVDGYTF.

CDR3 protein: CSVGPTGGGETQYF. CDR3 DNA sequence: TGCAGCGTAGGGCCCACGGGGGGCGGGGAGACCCAGTACTTC. The V call is TRBV29-1, the J call TRBJ2-5; D may be TRBD2 (7 bases). CDR1 and CDR2 from the germline V gene are SQVTM and ANQGSEA. V lost 6 bases, J lost 5 bases, and 19 bases lay in between. The CDR3 extends over 14 amino acids.

This clonotype has only a few counts. The chain employs TRBV5-1 and TRBJ2-1, with D unresolved. Germline assignment: CDR1 SGHRS and CDR2 YFSETQ. The CDR3 runs 13 residues. The V gene lost 0 bases and the J gene lost 15 bases, with 16 bases spanning the gap. CDR3 in DNA: TGCGCCAGCAGCTTGGAAGTCTCCTCCTGGACGTTCTTC. Its protein product is CASSLEVSSWTFF.

This clonotype has ten or more counts. The CDR3 protein is CASSLGLFYGYTF. CDR3 nucleotide sequence: TGTGCCAGCAGTTTAGGACTCTTCTATGGCTACACCTTC. The J gene is TRBJ1-2, the V gene TRBV12-3 or TRBV12-4; no clear D. CDR3 length: 13 residues. The germline V and J ends were trimmed by 1 base and 4 bases, with 7 bases remaining between them.

This clonotype was observed many times. The chain's CDR3 is CASSGGGSNNYGYTF. In DNA, the CDR3 is TGTGCCTCCTCGGGAGGGGGATCAAATAACTATGGCTACACCTTC. The rearrangement links TRBV5-3 to TRBJ1-2, with D tentatively TRBD1 (6 bases). TRBV5-3 is reported as an ORF; its role is uncertain. The CDR3 contains 15 residues. Trimming cost V 10 bases and J 1 base, with 20 bases left between them.

This clonotype was observed at least ten times. The gene calls are TRBV12-3 or TRBV12-4 and TRBJ2-7; D remains ambiguous. The CDR3 consists of 15 residues. Trimming left V 2 bases short and J 0 bases short, with 11 bases between. As DNA, the CDR3 is TGTGCCAGCAGTTTAAGGTGGGGTAGCTCCTACGAGCAGTACTTC. This codes for CASSLRWGSSYEQYF.

This clonotype was observed a handful of times. The chain is built from TRBV3-1 and TRBJ1-4; D ambiguous. V was trimmed by 5 bases and J by 3 bases, leaving 7 bases between them. The CDR3 has 13 residues. Germline CDR1 and CDR2: LGHDT and YNNKEL (reference sequence). The CDR3 here is CASSDAANEKLFF. CDR3 bases: TGTGCCAGCAGCGATGCAGCTAATGAAAAACTGTTTTTT.

This clonotype has only one observation. The chain is built from TRBV10-2 and TRBJ2-7, with TRBD1 identical over 9 bases. Germline V CDR1 and CDR2: WSHSY, SAAADI. This CDR3 is built from 15 residues. Trimming cost V 4 bases and J 5 bases; bases outside gene matches: 9. The CDR3 reads CASSGNKDRGDEQYF. CDR3 bases: TGCGCCAGCAGTGGAAACAAGGACAGGGGAGACGAGCAGTACTTC.

V and J are TRBV5-1 and TRBJ2-5; TRBD2 matches 8 bases. The CDR3 contains 13 residues. In germline, CDR1 is SGHRS, CDR2 YFSETQ. V gave up 6 bases and J gave up 4 bases; unmatched junction bases: 5. The CDR3 nucleotides are TGCGCCAGCATCTCGGCGGGGGGAGAGACCCAGTACTTC. Its protein product is CASISAGGETQYF.

The chain has TRBV6-1 and TRBJ2-3; 8 nucleotides align to TRBD2. Unmatched junction bases numbered 10, after V lost 6 bases and J lost 2 bases. Germline CDR1 and CDR2: MNHNS and SASEGT. The CDR3 runs to 16 residues. CDR3 coding DNA: TGTGCCAGCAGAGCGGCGCGGGGGGCCTCCACAGATACGCAGTATTTT. Its protein product is CASRAARGASTDTQYF.

In regard to this clonotype: Mismatch with germline at one junction end may stem from a read error. This chain connects TRBV10-3 to TRBJ2-2; 8 nucleotides agree with TRBD1. Germline loops: CDR1 ENHRY, CDR2 SYGVKD. The CDR3 extends over 16 amino acids. CDR3 nucleotide sequence: TGTGCCAGCAGTTATCAGGGGACAGGTAACACCGGGGAGCTGTTTTTT. Its translation: CASSYQGTGNTGELFF.

The V gene is TRBV7-2, the J gene TRBJ2-7; 10 bases are a match to TRBD1. The germline CDR1 and CDR2 sequences are SGHTA and FQGNSA. This CDR3 region has 15 residues. With 6 bases clipped from V and 3 bases from J, the junction kept 8 bases outside the gene matches. In nucleotides, the CDR3 is TGTGCCAGCAGTCCAACCGGACAGGGGGGCTACGAGCAGTACTTC. It specifies CASSPTGQGGYEQYF.